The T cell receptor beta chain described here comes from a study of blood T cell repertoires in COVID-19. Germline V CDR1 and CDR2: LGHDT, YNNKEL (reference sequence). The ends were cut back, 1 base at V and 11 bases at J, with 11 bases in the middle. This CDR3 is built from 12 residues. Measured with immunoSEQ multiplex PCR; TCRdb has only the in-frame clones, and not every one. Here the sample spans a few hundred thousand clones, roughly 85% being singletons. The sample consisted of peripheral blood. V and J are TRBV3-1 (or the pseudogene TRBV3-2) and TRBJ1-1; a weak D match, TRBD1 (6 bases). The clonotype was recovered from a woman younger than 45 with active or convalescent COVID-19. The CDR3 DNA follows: TGTGCCAGCAGCCAAGCAGGGGCATGGGCTTTCTTT. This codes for CASSQAGAWAFF.